This T cell receptor (beta chain) was profiled in a study of T cell responses to AZD1222 COVID-19 vaccine (dated by TCRdb to the early 2020s). Background for the entire study: A total of more than 230 trial participants underwent TCR sequencing, of whom some 210 received two doses of AZD1222 and about 26 received two doses of the MenACWY control vaccine. Trial participants were enrolled into age subgroups of 18-55, 56-69 and 70-plus years, which contained about 150, 27 and 61 TCR-sequenced participants, respectively. Overall study outcomes, separate from this receptor: The 56-69-year group was small, and its depth increase did not reach significance, likely because of low power. Participants were mostly white British, with more females than males. The authors suggested clonal diversity may have been underestimated. After two AZD1222 doses, both the breadth and the depth of spike-specific TCRs were significantly higher than at day 0 and than in MenACWY recipients. Nearly half of unique spike-specific TCRs reportedly recognized epitopes outside regions mutated in the B.1.351 and B.1.1.7 variants. Because no day 14 peak-response samples were available, repertoires were characterized only after the peak T cell response. Vaccine-associated CD4 TCRs spanned the whole spike protein, with dominant responses in regions 160-218 and 743-854. Only six or seven AZD1222 recipients were SARS-CoV-2 seropositive at baseline, limiting conclusions about previously exposed vaccinees.

According to the study, the label for this sample's time point signals: about 28 days (+/-7) after the second vaccine dose. AZD1222 recipients whose second dose came at about 4 weeks and those whose second dose came at about 12 weeks were combined into one group, since spike-specific TCR depth and breadth did not differ between the two schedules. Vaccinee samples came from UK trials COV001 and COV002, including a single-blind randomized controlled phase 2/3 trial of AZD1222 (ChAdOx1 nCoV-19) in healthy adults. Trial participant PBMC samples were collected at day 0 and day 28 after the second dose for TCRbeta chain sequencing. Concerning this clone itself: The antigen it recognizes is unknown. There are no base qualities to consult, and no much larger clone falls within one base.

The CDR3 regions of human TCRbeta chains were analyzed by immunosequencing. From the authors' description of their analysis: Repertoire TCRs were checked for matches against a reference library of SARS-CoV-2-specific TCRs that had been generated using the MIRA antigen-specificity platform. Breadth was defined as the fraction of unique TCRs that were SARS-CoV-2-associated. Depth was defined as the fraction of total T cells that were SARS-CoV-2-associated. Using the MIRA data, each spike-specific TCR was mapped to the spike region that the TCR reacts to and placed in a CD4 or CD8 class. Log10-transformed breadth and depth values were compared by one-way ANOVA with Sidak's multiple comparisons tests. This immuneACCESS table, as held by TCRdb, lists in-frame sequences with V and J called but not all clones. Of the missing ones, under half trace to an unresolved V gene in checked studies; the others have no known cause. V and J calls plus clone size are reproduced from that table; the DNA served to infer D and trimming. Here the sample has 100,000 to 150,000 clones; around 85% occur a single time. The ten largest make up 3.5% to 5.5% of the sample.

The junction carries 20 bases between V and J, which are trimmed by 4 bases and 2 bases respectively. The CDR3 runs 17 residues from the cysteine to the phenylalanine. Only the CDR3 DNA is retained, 51 bases long and in frame from the first base. The germline V gene (reference sequence) gives CDR1 as SGHNT and CDR2 as YYREEE. The TCR was taken from an adult who received the AZD1222 COVID-19 vaccine. The sequences come from peripheral blood, collected 28 days after the second AZD1222 dose. The chain was built from TRBV5-4 and TRBJ2-3, with a tentative D gene TRBD2 over 6 matching bases. At the DNA level, the sequence is TGTGCCAGCAGCAAACCCCCCGGGGGATCCCTCACAGATACGCAGTATTTT. It specifies CASSKPPGGSLTDTQYF.